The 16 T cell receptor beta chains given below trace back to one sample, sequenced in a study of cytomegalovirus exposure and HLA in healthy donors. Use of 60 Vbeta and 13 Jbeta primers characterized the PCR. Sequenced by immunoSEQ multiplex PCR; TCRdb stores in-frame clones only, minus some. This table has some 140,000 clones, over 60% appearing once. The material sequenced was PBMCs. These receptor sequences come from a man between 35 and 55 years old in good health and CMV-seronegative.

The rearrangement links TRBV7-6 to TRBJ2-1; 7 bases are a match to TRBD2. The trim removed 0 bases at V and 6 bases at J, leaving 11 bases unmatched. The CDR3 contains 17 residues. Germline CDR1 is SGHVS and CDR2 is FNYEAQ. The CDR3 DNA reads TGTGCCAGCAGCTTAGCGGGCTTAGCGGGTGGGGTCAATGAGCAGTTCTTC. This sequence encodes CASSLAGLAGGVNEQFF. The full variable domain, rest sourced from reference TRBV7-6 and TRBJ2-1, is GAGVSQSPRYKVTKRGQDVALRCDPISGHVSLYWYRQALGQGPEFLTYFNYEAQQDKSGLPNDRFSAERPEGSISTLTIQRTEQRDSAMYRCASSLAGLAGGVNEQFFGPGTRLTVL.

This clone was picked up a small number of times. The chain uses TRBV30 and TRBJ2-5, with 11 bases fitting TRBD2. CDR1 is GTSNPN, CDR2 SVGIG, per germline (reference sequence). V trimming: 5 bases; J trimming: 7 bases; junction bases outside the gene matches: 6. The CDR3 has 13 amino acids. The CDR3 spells CAWGSGGARTQYF. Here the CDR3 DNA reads TGTGCCTGGGGTAGCGGGGGGGCCCGGACCCAGTACTTC.

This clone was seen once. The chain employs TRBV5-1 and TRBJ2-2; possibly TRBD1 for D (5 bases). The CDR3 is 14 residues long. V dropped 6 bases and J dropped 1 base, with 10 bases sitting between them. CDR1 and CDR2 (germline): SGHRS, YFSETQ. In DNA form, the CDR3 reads TGCGCCAGCAATCTTGGACAGAACACCGGGGAGCTGTTTTTT. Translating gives CASNLGQNTGELFF.

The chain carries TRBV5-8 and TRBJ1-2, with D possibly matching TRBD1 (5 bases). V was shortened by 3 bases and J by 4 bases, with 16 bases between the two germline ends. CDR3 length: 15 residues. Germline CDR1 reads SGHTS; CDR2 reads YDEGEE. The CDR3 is CASSYDSLTLYGYTF. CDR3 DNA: TGTGCCAGCAGCTATGACAGTTTGACACTCTATGGCTACACCTTC.

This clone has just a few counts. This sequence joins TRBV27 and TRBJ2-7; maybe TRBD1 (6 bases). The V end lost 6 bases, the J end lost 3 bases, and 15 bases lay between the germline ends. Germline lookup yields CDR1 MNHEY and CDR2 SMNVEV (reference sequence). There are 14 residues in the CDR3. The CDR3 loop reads CASSPGVARYEQYF. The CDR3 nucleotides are TGTGCCAGCAGCCCAGGGGTTGCGCGCTACGAGCAGTACTTC.

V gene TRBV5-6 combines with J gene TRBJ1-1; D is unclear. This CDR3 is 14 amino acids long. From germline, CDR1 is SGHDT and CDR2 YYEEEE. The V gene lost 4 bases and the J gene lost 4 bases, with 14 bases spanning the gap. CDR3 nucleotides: TGTGCCAGCAGCCGCCGGAGGGTACTCACTGAAGCTTTCTTT. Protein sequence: CASSRRRVLTEAFF.

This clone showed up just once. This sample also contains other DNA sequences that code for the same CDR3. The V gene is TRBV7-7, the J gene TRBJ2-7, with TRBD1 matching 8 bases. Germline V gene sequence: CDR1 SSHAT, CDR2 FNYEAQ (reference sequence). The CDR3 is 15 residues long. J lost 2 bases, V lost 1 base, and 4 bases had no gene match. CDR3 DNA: TGTGCCAGCAGCTTAGGACAGGGGCCAACCTACGAGCAGTACTTC. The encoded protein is CASSLGQGPTYEQYF.

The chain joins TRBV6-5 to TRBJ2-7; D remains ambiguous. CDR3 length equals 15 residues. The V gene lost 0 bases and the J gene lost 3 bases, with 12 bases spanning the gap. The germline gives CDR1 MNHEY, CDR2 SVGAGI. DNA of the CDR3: TGTGCCAGCAGTTACTCTGCCGCTTCAGGCTACGAGCAGTACTTC. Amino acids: CASSYSAASGYEQYF.

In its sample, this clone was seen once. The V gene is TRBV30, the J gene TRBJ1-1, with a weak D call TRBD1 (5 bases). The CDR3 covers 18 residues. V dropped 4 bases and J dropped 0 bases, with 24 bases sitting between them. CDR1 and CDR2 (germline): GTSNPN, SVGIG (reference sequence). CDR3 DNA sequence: TGTGCCTGGACCTCGAAACGGGGGGTAGGCGGGATGAACACTGAAGCTTTCTTT. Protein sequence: CAWTSKRGVGGMNTEAFF.

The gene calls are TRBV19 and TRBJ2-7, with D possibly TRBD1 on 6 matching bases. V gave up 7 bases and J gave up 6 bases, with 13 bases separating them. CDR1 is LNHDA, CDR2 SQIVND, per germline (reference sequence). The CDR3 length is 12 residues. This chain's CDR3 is CASKQGHGEQYF. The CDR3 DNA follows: TGTGCCAGTAAACAGGGTCATGGCGAGCAGTACTTC.

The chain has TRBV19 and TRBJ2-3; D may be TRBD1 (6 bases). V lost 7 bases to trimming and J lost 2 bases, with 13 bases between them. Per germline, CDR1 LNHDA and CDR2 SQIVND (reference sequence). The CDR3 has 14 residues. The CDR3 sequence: CASKTGTNTDTQYF. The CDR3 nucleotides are TGTGCCAGTAAAACCGGGACAAACACAGATACGCAGTATTTT.

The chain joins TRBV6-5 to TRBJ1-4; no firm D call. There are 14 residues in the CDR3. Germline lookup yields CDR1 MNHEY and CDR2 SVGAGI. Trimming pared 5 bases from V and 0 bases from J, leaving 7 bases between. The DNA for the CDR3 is TGTGCCAGCAGTCGGGATGCAACTAATGAAAAACTGTTTTTT. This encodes CASSRDATNEKLFF.

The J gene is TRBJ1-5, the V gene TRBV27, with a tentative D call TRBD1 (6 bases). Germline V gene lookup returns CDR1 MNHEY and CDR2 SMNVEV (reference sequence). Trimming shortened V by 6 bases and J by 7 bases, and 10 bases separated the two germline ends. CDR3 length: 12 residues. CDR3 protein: CASRYRDQPQHF. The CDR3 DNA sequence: TGTGCCAGCAGATACAGGGACCAGCCCCAGCATTTT.

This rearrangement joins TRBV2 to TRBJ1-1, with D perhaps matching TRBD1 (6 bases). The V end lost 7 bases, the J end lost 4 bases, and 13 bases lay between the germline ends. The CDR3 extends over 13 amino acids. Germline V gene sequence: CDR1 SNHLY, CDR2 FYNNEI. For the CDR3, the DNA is TGTGCCAGCACAGGGGAGTGGGGCACTGAAGCTTTCTTT. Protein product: CASTGEWGTEAFF.

The CDR3 is CASSGAGANNEQFF. The DNA for the CDR3 is TGTGCCAGCAGTGGAGCGGGAGCAAACAATGAGCAGTTCTTC. The V gene is TRBV6-5, the J gene TRBJ2-1, with 8 positions matching TRBD2. Germline V gives CDR1 MNHEY, CDR2 SVGAGI. V lost 5 bases to trimming and J lost 5 bases; unmatched junction nucleotides: 5. The CDR3 runs 14 residues.

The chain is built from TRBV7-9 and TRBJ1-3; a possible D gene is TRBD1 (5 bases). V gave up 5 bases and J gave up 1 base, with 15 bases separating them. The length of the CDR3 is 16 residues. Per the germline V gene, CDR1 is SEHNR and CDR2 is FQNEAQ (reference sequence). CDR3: CASSVTPGGSGNTIYF. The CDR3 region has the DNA TGTGCCAGCAGCGTCACCCCGGGGGGGTCTGGAAACACCATATATTTT.